Here is one TCR beta chain with its context. Its antigen is currently unknown. The data are from a study of siplizumab effects on memory and regulatory T cells. Per sample, some 10^5 TCR templates were assayed. Profiling relied on immunoSEQ multiplex PCR, and the TCRdb table lists in-frame clones only, not all of them. The table has 100,000 or so clones, around 95% seen once; the top ten hold about 0.6%. Study-level results: About 75-95% of proliferating CD4+ or CD8+ clones had no assignable naive or memory phenotype. The Treg-derived share of mappable alloreactive CD4+ clones averaged approximately 71% with siplizumab and approximately 30% in controls. Siplizumab produced a significant reduction in alloreactive sequences that were traceable to unstimulated CD4+ memory cells.

V shed 0 bases and J shed 4 bases, with 6 bases lying between them. CDR3 length: 13 amino acids. Germline V gene lookup returns CDR1 SGHNT and CDR2 YYREEE (reference sequence). The chain has TRBV5-4 and TRBJ2-3; D unresolved. This receptor was identified in a human donor in good health. Sequencing was done on a sample of Tregs sorted from blood. CDR3 sequence: CASSLAGSDTQYF. The CDR3 DNA reads as TGTGCCAGCAGCTTGGCCGGCTCAGATACGCAGTATTTT.